This T cell receptor beta chain was captured in a study of cytomegalovirus exposure and HLA in healthy donors. Findings and limits, study-wide: It was assumed in the presence/absence analyses that sequencing depth was roughly uniform across donors.

This CDR3 contains 16 residues. Per the germline V gene, CDR1 is LGHNA and CDR2 is YSLEER. Trimming at V came to 2 bases and at J to 5 bases, leaving 8 bases not matched to a gene. Both 60 Vbeta primers and 13 Jbeta primers went into the PCR. Libraries were prepared by immunoSEQ multiplex PCR; TCRdb keeps only in-frame clonotypes and omits some of them. Its clone listing holds approximately 110,000 clones. All donors participated as healthy donors of bone marrow. Details on this clone: The target antigen is unknown.

The chain employs TRBV4-3 and TRBJ2-2; 7 nucleotides match TRBD2. The sequenced sample was PBMCs. This TCR came from a middle-aged man in good health and CMV-seronegative. The CDR3 protein is CASSQRLADMTGELFF. The CDR3 DNA follows: TGCGCCAGCAGCCAACGGCTAGCGGATATGACCGGGGAGCTGTTTTTT.